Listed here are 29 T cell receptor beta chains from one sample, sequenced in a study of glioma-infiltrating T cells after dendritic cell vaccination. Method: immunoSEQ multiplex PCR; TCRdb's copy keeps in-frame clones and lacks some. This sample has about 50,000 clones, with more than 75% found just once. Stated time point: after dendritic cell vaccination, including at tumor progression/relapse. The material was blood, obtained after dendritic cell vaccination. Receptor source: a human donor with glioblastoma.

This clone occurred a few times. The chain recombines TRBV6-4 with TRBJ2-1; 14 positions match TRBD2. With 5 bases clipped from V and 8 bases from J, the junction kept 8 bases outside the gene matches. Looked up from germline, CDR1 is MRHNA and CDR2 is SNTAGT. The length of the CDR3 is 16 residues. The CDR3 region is CASSPVGLAGGHEQFF. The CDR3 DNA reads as TGTGCCAGCAGTCCTGTAGGACTAGCGGGGGGTCATGAGCAGTTCTTC.

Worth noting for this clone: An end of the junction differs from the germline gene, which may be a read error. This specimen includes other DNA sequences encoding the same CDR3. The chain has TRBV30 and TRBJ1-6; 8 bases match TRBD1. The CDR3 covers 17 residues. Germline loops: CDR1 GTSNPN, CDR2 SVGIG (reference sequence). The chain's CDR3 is CAWRGRGQRSYNSPLHF. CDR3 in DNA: TGTGCCTGGAGGGGCAGGGGGCAACGCTCCTATAATTCCCCCCTCCACTTT.

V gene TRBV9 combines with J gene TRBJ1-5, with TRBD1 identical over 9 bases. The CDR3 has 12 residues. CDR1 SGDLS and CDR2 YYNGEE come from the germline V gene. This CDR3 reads CTPQGAHQPQHF. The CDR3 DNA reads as TGTACCCCACAGGGGGCGCATCAGCCCCAGCATTTT.

CDR3: CASSEDGGALDEQFF. In DNA form, the CDR3 reads TGTGCCAGCAGTGAAGACGGGGGGGCCCTGGATGAGCAGTTCTTC. The rearrangement uses TRBV2 and TRBJ2-1; 8 nucleotides line up with TRBD2. The germline gives CDR1 SNHLY, CDR2 FYNNEI. The CDR3 spans 15 residues. Trimming removed 1 base from V and 8 bases from J; junction bases left unmatched: 7.

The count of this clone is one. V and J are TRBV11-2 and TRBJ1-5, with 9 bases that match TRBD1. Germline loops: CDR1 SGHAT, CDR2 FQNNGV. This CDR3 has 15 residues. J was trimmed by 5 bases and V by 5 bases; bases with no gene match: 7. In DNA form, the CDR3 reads TGTGCCAGCAGCCAAGACAGGGGGAATCATCAGCCCCAGCATTTT. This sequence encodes CASSQDRGNHQPQHF.

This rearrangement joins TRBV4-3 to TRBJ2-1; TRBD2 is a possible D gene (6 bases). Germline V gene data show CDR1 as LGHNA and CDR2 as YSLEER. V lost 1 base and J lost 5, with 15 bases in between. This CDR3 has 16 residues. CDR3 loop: CASSQVGQGGNNEQFF. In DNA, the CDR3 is TGCGCCAGCAGCCAAGTTGGTCAGGGAGGTAACAATGAGCAGTTCTTC.

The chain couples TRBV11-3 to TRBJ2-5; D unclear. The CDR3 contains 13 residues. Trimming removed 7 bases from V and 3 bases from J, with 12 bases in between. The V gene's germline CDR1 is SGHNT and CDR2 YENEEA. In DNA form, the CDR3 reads TGTGCCAGCAAGACATATACAGAAGAGACCCAGTACTTC. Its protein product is CASKTYTEETQYF.

CDR3: CASSLNRDRGYEQYF. As DNA, the CDR3 is TGTGCCAGCAGCCTTAACCGGGACAGGGGGTACGAGCAGTACTTC. The chain couples TRBV4-2 to TRBJ2-7; TRBD1 matches at 11 bases. With V trimmed by 4 bases and J by 4 bases, 6 bases remained unmatched. The germline V gene encodes CDR1 LGHNA and CDR2 YNFKEQ. This CDR3 has 15 amino acids.

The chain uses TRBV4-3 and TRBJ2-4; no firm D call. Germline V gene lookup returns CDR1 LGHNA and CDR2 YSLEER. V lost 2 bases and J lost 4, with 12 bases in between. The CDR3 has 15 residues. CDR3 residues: CASSQTYLMKNIQYF. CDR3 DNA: TGCGCCAGCAGCCAAACGTACTTAATGAAAAACATTCAGTACTTC.

Here the CDR3 DNA reads TGTGCCAGCAGACCCGGGACAGCCTACGAGCAGTACTTC. It yields the protein CASRPGTAYEQYF. The genes are TRBV28 and TRBJ2-7, with 7 nucleotides matching TRBD1. The CDR3 spans 13 residues. CDR1 MDHEN and CDR2 SYDVKM come from the germline V gene. J gave up 2 bases and V 6 bases, and 4 bases lay outside the gene matches.

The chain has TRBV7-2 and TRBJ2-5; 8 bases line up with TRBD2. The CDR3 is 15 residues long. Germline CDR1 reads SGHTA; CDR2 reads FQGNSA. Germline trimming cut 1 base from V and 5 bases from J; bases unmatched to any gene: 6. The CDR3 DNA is TGTGCCAGCAGCTTAGTCCGGGGGGGTGATGAGACCCAGTACTTC. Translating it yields CASSLVRGGDETQYF.

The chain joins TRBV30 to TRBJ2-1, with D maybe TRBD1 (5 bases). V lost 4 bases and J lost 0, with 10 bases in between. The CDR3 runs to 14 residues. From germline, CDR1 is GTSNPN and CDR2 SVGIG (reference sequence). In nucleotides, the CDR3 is TGTGCCTGGAACAGGATGAGCTCCTACAATGAGCAGTTCTTC. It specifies CAWNRMSSYNEQFF.

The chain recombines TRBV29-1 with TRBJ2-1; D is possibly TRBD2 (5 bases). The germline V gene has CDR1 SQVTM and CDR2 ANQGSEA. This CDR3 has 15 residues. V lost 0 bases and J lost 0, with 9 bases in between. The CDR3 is CSVEDPGDSYNEQFF. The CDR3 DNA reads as TGCAGCGTTGAAGACCCCGGGGACTCCTACAATGAGCAGTTCTTC.

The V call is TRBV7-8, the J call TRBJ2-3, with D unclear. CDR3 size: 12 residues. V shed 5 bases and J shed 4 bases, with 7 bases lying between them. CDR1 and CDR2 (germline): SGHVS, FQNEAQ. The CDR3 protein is CASSDGADTQYF. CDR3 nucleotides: TGTGCCAGCAGCGATGGAGCAGATACGCAGTATTTT.

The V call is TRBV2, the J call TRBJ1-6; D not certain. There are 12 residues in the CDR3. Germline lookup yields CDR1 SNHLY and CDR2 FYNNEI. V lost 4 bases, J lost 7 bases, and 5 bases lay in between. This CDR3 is CASSVGNSPLHF. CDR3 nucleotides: TGTGCCAGCAGTGTGGGCAATTCACCCCTCCACTTT.

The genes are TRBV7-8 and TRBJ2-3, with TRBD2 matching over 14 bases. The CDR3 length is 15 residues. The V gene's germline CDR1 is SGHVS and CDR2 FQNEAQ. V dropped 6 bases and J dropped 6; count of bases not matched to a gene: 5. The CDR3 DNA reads TGTGCCAGCAGGCAGGGACTAGCGGGGGCTGATACGCAGTATTTT. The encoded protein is CASRQGLAGADTQYF.

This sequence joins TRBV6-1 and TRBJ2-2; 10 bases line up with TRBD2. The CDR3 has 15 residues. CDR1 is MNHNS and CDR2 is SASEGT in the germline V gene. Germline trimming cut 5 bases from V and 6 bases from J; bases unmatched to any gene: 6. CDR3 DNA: TGTGCCAGCAGTTCAACTAGCGGGGCGGCCGGGGAGCTGTTTTTT. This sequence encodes CASSSTSGAAGELFF.

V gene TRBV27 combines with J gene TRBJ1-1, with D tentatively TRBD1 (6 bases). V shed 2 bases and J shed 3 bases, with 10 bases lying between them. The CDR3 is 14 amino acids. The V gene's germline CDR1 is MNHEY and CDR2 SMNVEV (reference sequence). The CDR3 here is CASSLTRGDTEAFF. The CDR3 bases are TGTGCCAGCAGTTTAACCAGGGGAGACACTGAAGCTTTCTTT.

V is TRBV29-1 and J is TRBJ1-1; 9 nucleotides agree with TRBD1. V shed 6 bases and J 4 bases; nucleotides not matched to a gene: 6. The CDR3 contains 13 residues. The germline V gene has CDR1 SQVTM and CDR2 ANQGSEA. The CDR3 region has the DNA TGCAGCGTCACCGACAGGGGGATCACTGAAGCTTTCTTT. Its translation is CSVTDRGITEAFF. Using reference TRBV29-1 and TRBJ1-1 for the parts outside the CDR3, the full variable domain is SAVISQKPSRDICQRGTSLTIQCQVDSQVTMMFWYRQQPGQSLTLIATANQGSEATYESGFVIDKFPISRPNLTFSTLTVSNMSPEDSSIYLCSVTDRGITEAFFGQGTRLTVV.

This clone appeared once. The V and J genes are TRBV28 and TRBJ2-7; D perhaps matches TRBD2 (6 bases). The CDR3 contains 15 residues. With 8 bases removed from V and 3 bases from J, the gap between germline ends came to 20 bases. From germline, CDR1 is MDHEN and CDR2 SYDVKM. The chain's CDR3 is CASGSNGRTIYEQYF. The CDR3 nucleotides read TGTGCCAGCGGGAGCAATGGCAGGACTATCTACGAGCAGTACTTC. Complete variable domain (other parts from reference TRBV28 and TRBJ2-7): DVKVTQSSRYLVKRTGEKVFLECVQDMDHENMFWYRQDPGLGLRLIYFSYDVKMKEKGDIPEGYSVSREKKERFSLILESASTNQTSMYLCASGSNGRTIYEQYFGPGTRLTVT.

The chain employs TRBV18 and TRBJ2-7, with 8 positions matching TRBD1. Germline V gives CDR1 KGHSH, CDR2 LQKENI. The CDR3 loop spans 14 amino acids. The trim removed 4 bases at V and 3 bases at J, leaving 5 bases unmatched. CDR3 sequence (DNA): TGTGCCAGCTCACGGACAGGGAAACTCTACGAGCAGTACTTC. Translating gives CASSRTGKLYEQYF.

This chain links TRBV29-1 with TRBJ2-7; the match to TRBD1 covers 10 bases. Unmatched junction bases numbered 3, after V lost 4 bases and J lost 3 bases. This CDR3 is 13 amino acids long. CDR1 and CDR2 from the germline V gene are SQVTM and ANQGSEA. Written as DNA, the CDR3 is TGCAGCGTTGGAGGGACAGGGGACTACGAGCAGTACTTC. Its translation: CSVGGTGDYEQYF.

As DNA, the CDR3 is TGTGCCAGCAGCGTAGGGACTAGCGGGGGGCGTGTAACAGATACGCAGTATTTT. Its protein product is CASSVGTSGGRVTDTQYF. The rearrangement uses TRBV9 and TRBJ2-3, with TRBD2 matching over 14 bases. This CDR3 region has 18 residues. Germline CDR1 and CDR2: SGDLS and YYNGEE. Unmatched junction bases numbered 6, after V lost 0 bases and J lost 3 bases.

CDR3 nucleotide sequence: TGTGCCTGGAGTGACCAGGGGGACTATGGCTACACCTTC. Residues: CAWSDQGDYGYTF. The chain carries TRBV30 and TRBJ1-2, with 7 bases identical to TRBD1. The CDR3 runs 13 residues. Germline V lookup: CDR1 GTSNPN, CDR2 SVGIG (reference sequence). The ends lost 1 base at V and 3 bases at J; junction bases unmatched: 2.

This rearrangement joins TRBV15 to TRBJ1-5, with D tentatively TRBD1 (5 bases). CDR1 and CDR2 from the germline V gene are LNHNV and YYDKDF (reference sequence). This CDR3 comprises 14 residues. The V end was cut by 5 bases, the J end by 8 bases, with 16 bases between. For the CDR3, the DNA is TGTGCCACCAGCCCCTCCCGGGGGGACGAGCCCCAGCATTTT. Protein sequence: CATSPSRGDEPQHF.

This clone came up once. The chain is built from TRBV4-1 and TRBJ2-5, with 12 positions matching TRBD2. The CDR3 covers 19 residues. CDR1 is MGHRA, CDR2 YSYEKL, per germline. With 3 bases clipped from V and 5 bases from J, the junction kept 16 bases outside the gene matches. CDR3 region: CASSQPKLAGGLGRETQYF. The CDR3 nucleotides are TGCGCCAGCAGCCAGCCCAAACTAGCGGGGGGCCTTGGGCGGGAGACCCAGTACTTC.

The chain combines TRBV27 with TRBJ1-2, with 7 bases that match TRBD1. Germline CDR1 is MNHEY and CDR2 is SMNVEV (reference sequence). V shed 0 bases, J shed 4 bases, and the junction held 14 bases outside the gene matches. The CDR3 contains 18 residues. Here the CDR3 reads CASSLSISGTAYPYGYTF. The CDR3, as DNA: TGTGCCAGCAGTTTATCCATTTCTGGGACAGCTTATCCCTATGGCTACACCTTC.

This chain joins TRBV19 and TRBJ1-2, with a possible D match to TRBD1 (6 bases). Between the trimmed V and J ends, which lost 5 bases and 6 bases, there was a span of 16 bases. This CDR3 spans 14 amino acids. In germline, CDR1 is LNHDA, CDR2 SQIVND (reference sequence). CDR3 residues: CASSETGLRDGYTF. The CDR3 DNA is TGTGCCAGTAGTGAAACAGGGCTACGGGATGGCTACACCTTC.

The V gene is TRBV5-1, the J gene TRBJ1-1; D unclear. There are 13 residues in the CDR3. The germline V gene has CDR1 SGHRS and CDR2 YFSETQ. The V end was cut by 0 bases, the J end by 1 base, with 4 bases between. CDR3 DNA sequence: TGCGCCAGCAGCTTGGCAGGGAACACTGAAGCTTTCTTT. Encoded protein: CASSLAGNTEAFF.